This T cell receptor (beta chain) was obtained from a study of blood T cell repertoires in COVID-19. About the study: Italy, Spain and the United States were the sources of the convalescent and acute COVID-19 samples.

Trimming removed 4 bases from V and 5 bases from J; junction bases left unmatched: 13. CDR3 length: 17 amino acids. CDR1 is SGDLS and CDR2 is YYNGEE in the germline V gene. Authors' methods: It was from reference gene primer amplification that nucleated cell counts were estimated. Method: immunoSEQ multiplex PCR; TCRdb's copy keeps in-frame clones and lacks some. V, J and clone size are those of that table, while D and trimming were read from the DNA. The sample records some 150,000 clones, roughly 90% being singletons. The sample consisted of peripheral blood. The chain is built from TRBV9 and TRBJ2-3, with 10 bases matching TRBD2. This receptor was identified in a woman aged 45-60 years with acute or convalescent COVID-19. The CDR3: CASSLMAASGSGDTQYF. CDR3 DNA sequence: TGTGCCAGCAGCCTAATGGCGGCTAGCGGGAGTGGAGATACGCAGTATTTT.